This record concerns one T cell receptor beta chain sequence. This clonotype has a count of ten or more. Its target antigen remains unknown. There are no base qualities to consult, and no much larger clone falls within one base. This sample was included in a study of neurological immune-mediated disorders (dated by TCRdb to between 2018 and 2021). The study in broad terms: The study compared peripheral blood TCR-beta repertoires of HTLV-I-associated myelopathy (HAM/TSP) patients, multiple sclerosis patients and healthy controls using UMI-based sequencing. The cohort included around 70 subjects: some 14 with HAM/TSP, roughly 35 with multiple sclerosis, and around 20 healthy controls. Longitudinal samples, technical triplicates and paired sorted CD4+ and CD8+ T-cell subsets, alongside PBMC samples, were included among the 106 TCR-beta libraries.

cDNA synthesis used template-switch 5'RACE with a primer carrying a 10-nucleotide random unique molecular identifier tagging each TCR transcript. Every sequencing run covered 15-18 subjects and yielded more than 160 million TCR-beta sequences. The RNeasy kit was used for extraction of total RNA. Using the KAPA Real-time Library Amplification kit, TCR-beta VDJ regions were amplified with primers for the TCR constant region and the 5'RACE anchor. Sample indexes and Illumina adaptors were added in a first PCR, after which library yield was increased in a second PCR. After Ampure bead purification, the roughly 650 bp TCR product was size-selected on a 2% E-gel SizeSelection system. Before pooling, libraries had their quality checked on a Bioanalyzer, their concentration measured with Qubit, and their quantity determined with the Kapa Library Quantification kit. An Illumina HiSeq 2500 was used to sequence the libraries paired-end at 2 x 150 bp. To increase sequence diversity, roughly 24-31% phiX was spiked into each library pool. In the authors' own workflow: The UMI-based MiGEC pipeline processed quality-filtered reads and removed over 80% of raw TCR sequences during error correction. VDJ genes were aligned to IMGT germline references, and each clonotype was defined by a unique CDR3 amino acid sequence together with V-J genes. Clonal expansion, Shannon diversity and CDR3 relatedness were evaluated with VDJtools (CalcPairwiseDistances, ClusterSamples), while phylogenetic trees were built in CLCbio workbench. A clone was classed as expanded if it had 8 or more unique UMIs, a cutoff based on coefficient-of-variation modelling across technical triplicates. The public sequencing data were trimmed at Q25 with fastp and processed into clonotypes with MiXCR by TCRdb, which kept only in-frame beta chains. A single entry per CDR3 protein holds the most common genes and DNA from its merged rows. TCRdb's processing, not the authors' own work, is the source of the V and J calls. The table for this sample lists approximately 40,000 distinct CDR3 sequences; 14% of them were counted only once. The ten biggest clones cover approximately 3.6% of the sample.

CDR1 and CDR2 are drawn from the germline V gene (reference sequence): DFQATT, SNEGSKA. Spanning cysteine to phenylalanine, the CDR3 consists of 13 amino acids. The only DNA kept is the CDR3, 39 bases in frame from the first base. Trimming removed 6 bases from V and 6 bases from J, leaving 15 bases between the germline ends. The research as a whole found: Across subjects, expanded clones never shared an identical CDR3 amino acid sequence, which suggests that the TCR-beta repertoires in every group were private. TCR clonal expansion was greatest in HAM/TSP patients and smallest in MS patients, who ranked below even healthy controls.

For sorted-subset TCR libraries, about 920,000 sorted CD4+ or CD8+ T cells were used. Peripheral blood was subjected to Ficoll-Hypaque density gradient centrifugation to isolate PBMCs, which were then cryopreserved in liquid nitrogen. The study also sequenced paired sorted CD4+ and CD8+ subsets from healthy controls, HAM/TSP patients and MS patients. The V and J segments used are TRBV20-1 and TRBJ2-1; TRBD2 is a weak D gene call, 5 bases matching. Material: CD4+ T cells from blood. The TCR originated in a woman in her fifties or sixties with HTLV-1-associated myelopathy (HAM/TSP). The bases are TGCAGTGCCGGAGGACGGCCCGGCAATGAGCAGTTCTTC. Translated, this is CSAGGRPGNEQFF.